This TCR beta chain was captured by sequencing in a study of T cell repertoires and Cas9 in healthy adults. Study summary: CD4 and CD8 compartments: SpCas9-reactive T cells profiled for potency, cytotoxicity, lineage.

Regarding the study as a whole: A high frequency of SpCas9-reactive regulatory T cells appeared within the response.

J gave up 4 bases and V 2 bases, and 2 bases lay outside the gene matches. Germline CDR1 reads WSHSY; CDR2 reads SAAADI. The CDR3 has 13 amino acids. Assay: immunoSEQ multiplex PCR; the TCRdb copy retains only in-frame clones and omits some. The profile covers about 1,400 clones, with roughly four fifths appearing a single time and less than 9.5% taken by the ten largest. The specimen was SpCas9-reactive Tregs (CD4+, CD25+, CD127-, CD137+, CD154-) from PBMCs; culture status not recorded. The receptor was isolated from a human donor in good health. This sequence joins TRBV10-2 and TRBJ2-7; 7 bases align to TRBD2. CDR3 bases: TGCGCCAGCAGTGAGGGCGGGGGTTACGAGCAGTACGTC. Its protein is CASSEGGGYEQYV.